This entry concerns a single T cell receptor (beta chain). Antigen: not known. Specified time point: before natalizumab initiation. Generated by immunoSEQ multiplex PCR, the TCRdb table keeps only in-frame clones and is missing some. The sample yields 25,000 to 30,000 clones, more than 75% seen once. Germline trimming cut 6 bases from V and 7 bases from J; bases unmatched to any gene: 6. Germline-derived CDR1 and CDR2 are MDHEN and SYDVKM. This CDR3 has 14 amino acids. The data belong to a study of multiple sclerosis patients with progressive multifocal leukoencephalopathy. General observations from the study: PML-onset expanded TRB clones were detectable before and during natalizumab therapy.

This TCR derives from a human donor with multiple sclerosis. The chain combines TRBV28 with TRBJ1-5, with 10 bases that match TRBD1. Sequenced: PBMCs. CDR3 loop: CASSRDRGRQPQHF. The CDR3 region has the DNA TGTGCCAGCAGCCGGGACAGGGGACGGCAGCCCCAGCATTTT.